The source of this T cell receptor beta chain is a study of T cells after yellow fever vaccination. General study findings and limits: Highly abundant clonotypes carried over from the bulk population could end up in FACS-sorted repertoires as contaminants. Most clones from primary vaccination resurfaced after the booster (approximately 96% CD4, 88% CD8). On re-exposure, the response was weaker but peaked faster, at day 5 versus 15.

Remarks on this clonotype: The antigen is unknown.

Via MiXCR, TCRdb re-called the 5' RACE reads, giving one row per CDR3 protein. The data show 300,000 to 450,000 distinct CDR3 sequences, approximately 5.7% seen once. The CDR3 has 12 residues. The germline V gene encodes CDR1 SGHTA and CDR2 FQGNSA. V gave up 4 bases and J gave up 7 bases, with 8 bases separating them. The specimen comprised PBMCs, sampled 5 days after the yellow fever booster vaccination. The rearrangement uses TRBV7-2 and TRBJ2-1; D call uncertain. This clonotype was obtained from a man in his thirties or forties who received the YFV17D yellow fever vaccine. CDR3 region: CASSWRINEQFF. CDR3 sequence (DNA): TGTGCCAGCAGCTGGCGTATTAATGAGCAGTTCTTC.